This is a list of T cell receptor beta chains from one sample in a study of a mutant IDH1 vaccine in newly diagnosed glioma. Assay used: immunoSEQ multiplex PCR; TCRdb lists only in-frame clones, some missing. The table records tens of thousands of clones, 85% to 90% of them present only once. These receptors lack a known antigen. Sequenced material: PBMCs, taken from a glioma patient whose treatment included an IDH1 peptide vaccine. These receptors all stem from a woman aged 45-59 years with glioma. CDR3s include the opening cysteine and the closing phenylalanine or tryptophan. Fields, in order: V gene, clone size, J gene, D gene, CDR3 DNA, CDR3 protein. The D gene is left open where the match is weak. Clone size is given for some rows only: seen once, a few or many times, or a class if the clone is expanded.

v_call: TRBV15; clone_size: NA; j_call: TRBJ1-5; d_call: TRBD1; cdr3_nt: TGTGCCACCAGCCCTTCCGGACAGGGGAATCAGCCCCAGCATTTT; cdr3_aa: CATSPSGQGNQPQHF
v_call: TRBV19; clone_size: NA; j_call: TRBJ1-5; d_call: NA; cdr3_nt: TGTGCCAGTAGGCCGGGGGACGCGAGCAATCAGCCCCAGCATTTT; cdr3_aa: CASRPGDASNQPQHF
v_call: TRBV20-1; clone_size: NA; j_call: TRBJ2-7; d_call: NA; cdr3_nt: TGCAGTGCTAGAGATCCCTACGAGCAGTACTTC; cdr3_aa: CSARDPYEQYF
v_call: TRBV29-1; clone_size: NA; j_call: TRBJ2-7; d_call: NA; cdr3_nt: TGCAGCGTTGAAGATAAGGGCGCGGGAAACTACGAGCAGTACTTC; cdr3_aa: CSVEDKGAGNYEQYF
v_call: TRBV19; clone_size: NA; j_call: TRBJ1-1; d_call: TRBD1; cdr3_nt: TGTGCCAGTAGTTTCAGGGGGCGAAGCACTGAAGCTTTCTTT; cdr3_aa: CASSFRGRSTEAFF
v_call: TRBV19; clone_size: few; j_call: TRBJ1-4; d_call: TRBD1; cdr3_nt: TGTGCCAGTAGTCTCGACAGGGGGGAGAGAATGAACCAACTGTTTTTT; cdr3_aa: CASSLDRGERMNQLFF
v_call: TRBV25-1; clone_size: NA; j_call: TRBJ2-5; d_call: TRBD2; cdr3_nt: TGTGCCAGCAGTGCACCGGGACTAGCGGGAGGGGGGAAGACCCAGTACTTC; cdr3_aa: CASSAPGLAGGGKTQYF
v_call: TRBV4-1; clone_size: NA; j_call: TRBJ1-2; d_call: TRBD1; cdr3_nt: TGCGCCAGCAGCCCGGGAGTGGGACAGTTAAACTATGGCTACACCTTC; cdr3_aa: CASSPGVGQLNYGYTF
v_call: TRBV28; clone_size: NA; j_call: TRBJ2-7; d_call: NA; cdr3_nt: TGTGCCAGCATATCAGGTGGATACGAGCAGTACTTC; cdr3_aa: CASISGGYEQYF
v_call: TRBV9; clone_size: NA; j_call: TRBJ2-7; d_call: NA; cdr3_nt: TGTGCCAGCAGCGCAGCAGGGGAGGCAACCTACGAGCAGTACTTC; cdr3_aa: CASSAAGEATYEQYF
v_call: TRBV5-1; clone_size: few; j_call: TRBJ1-2; d_call: TRBD1; cdr3_nt: TGCGCCAGCAGCTTGAGGGGACAGGGGCATGGCTACACCTTC; cdr3_aa: CASSLRGQGHGYTF
v_call: TRBV28; clone_size: NA; j_call: TRBJ2-7; d_call: NA; cdr3_nt: TGTGCCAGCAGTTACAGCGGTAGCTCCTACGAGCAGTACTTC; cdr3_aa: CASSYSGSSYEQYF
v_call: TRBV18; clone_size: NA; j_call: TRBJ1-1; d_call: TRBD1; cdr3_nt: TGTGCCAGCTCACCGACAGGGGGTGGCACTGAAGCTTTCTTT; cdr3_aa: CASSPTGGGTEAFF
v_call: TRBV2; clone_size: NA; j_call: TRBJ2-3; d_call: NA; cdr3_nt: TGTGCCAGCAGGAGGGATACGCAGTATTTT; cdr3_aa: CASRRDTQYF
v_call: TRBV6-6; clone_size: NA; j_call: TRBJ1-5; d_call: NA; cdr3_nt: TGTGCCAGCGGCCACCAGGGGCGAGGTAGCAATCAGCCCCAGCATTTT; cdr3_aa: CASGHQGRGSNQPQHF
v_call: TRBV6-6; clone_size: NA; j_call: TRBJ2-7; d_call: NA; cdr3_nt: TGTGCCAGCAGTTCCCCGGGACACACCTTCTCCTACGAGCAGTACTTC; cdr3_aa: CASSSPGHTFSYEQYF
v_call: TRBV10-3; clone_size: NA; j_call: TRBJ2-7; d_call: TRBD1; cdr3_nt: TGTGCCATCAGGGGCGGGACAGGGGCGGGGTACGAGCAGTACTTC; cdr3_aa: CAIRGGTGAGYEQYF
v_call: TRBV2; clone_size: NA; j_call: TRBJ2-1; d_call: TRBD2; cdr3_nt: TGTGCCAGCAGTAAGGGACTAGCGGGAGACTCTGATGAGCAGTTCTTC; cdr3_aa: CASSKGLAGDSDEQFF
v_call: TRBV6-4; clone_size: NA; j_call: TRBJ1-6; d_call: NA; cdr3_nt: TGTGCCAGCAGTGACTCGCCCTCTAGCAAATCACCCCTCCACTTT; cdr3_aa: CASSDSPSSKSPLHF
v_call: TRBV6-6; clone_size: once; j_call: TRBJ2-3; d_call: NA; cdr3_nt: TGTGCCAGCAGTTACTCCCCCCAGATCACAGATACGCAGTATTTT; cdr3_aa: CASSYSPQITDTQYF
v_call: TRBV18; clone_size: NA; j_call: TRBJ1-1; d_call: NA; cdr3_nt: TGTGCCAGCTCCCTGACAGACCTCTTGAACACTGAAGCTTTCTTT; cdr3_aa: CASSLTDLLNTEAFF
v_call: TRBV9; clone_size: NA; j_call: TRBJ2-2; d_call: NA; cdr3_nt: TGTGCCAGCAGCGTCGGGGGCTTGAACACCGGGGAGCTGTTTTTT; cdr3_aa: CASSVGGLNTGELFF
v_call: TRBV5-1; clone_size: NA; j_call: TRBJ2-3; d_call: TRBD2; cdr3_nt: TGCGCCAGCAGCTCTAGCGGGACCTCGGAAGATACGCAGTATTTT; cdr3_aa: CASSSSGTSEDTQYF
v_call: TRBV28; clone_size: NA; j_call: TRBJ2-7; d_call: TRBD2; cdr3_nt: TGTGCCAGCAGTGAGGGACTAAACTCCTACGAGCAGTACTTC; cdr3_aa: CASSEGLNSYEQYF
v_call: TRBV28; clone_size: NA; j_call: TRBJ2-7; d_call: TRBD2; cdr3_nt: TGTGCCAGCACCGTTGGGGGTAGCGGGCCCATCTCCTACGAGCAGTACTTC; cdr3_aa: CASTVGGSGPISYEQYF
v_call: TRBV10-1; clone_size: NA; j_call: TRBJ2-2; d_call: TRBD1; cdr3_nt: TGCGCCAGCAGTTTGGGGACAGGGGGCACCGGGGAGCTGTTTTTT; cdr3_aa: CASSLGTGGTGELFF
v_call: TRBV6-5; clone_size: NA; j_call: TRBJ2-1; d_call: NA; cdr3_nt: TGTGCCAGCAGTTACGCAGGGACGATGGGCAATGAGCAGTTCTTC; cdr3_aa: CASSYAGTMGNEQFF
v_call: TRBV6-4; clone_size: NA; j_call: TRBJ2-1; d_call: TRBD2; cdr3_nt: TGTGCCAGCAGTCCTGCCGGGACTATCACTTACAATGAGCAGTTCTTC; cdr3_aa: CASSPAGTITYNEQFF
v_call: TRBV6-6; clone_size: NA; j_call: TRBJ1-2; d_call: NA; cdr3_nt: TGTGCCAGCAGTCGTCAGGGAATGTATGGCTACACCTTC; cdr3_aa: CASSRQGMYGYTF
v_call: TRBV2; clone_size: NA; j_call: TRBJ2-1; d_call: NA; cdr3_nt: TGTGCCAGCAGTGCCGGTTCCTCCTACAATGAGCAGTTCTTC; cdr3_aa: CASSAGSSYNEQFF
v_call: TRBV28; clone_size: NA; j_call: TRBJ1-5; d_call: NA; cdr3_nt: TGTGCCAGCAGTTTACCCGACAGAATCAATCAGCCCCAGCATTTT; cdr3_aa: CASSLPDRINQPQHF
v_call: TRBV19; clone_size: NA; j_call: TRBJ2-7; d_call: TRBD2; cdr3_nt: TGTGCCAGTAGAGGGCCACGGACTAGCGGGAGTTTATCAGCCTACGAGCAGTACTTC; cdr3_aa: CASRGPRTSGSLSAYEQYF
v_call: TRBV4-1; clone_size: NA; j_call: TRBJ2-1; d_call: TRBD2; cdr3_nt: TGCGCCAGCAGCCAAGGAGGACTAGCGGGCCCCAATGAGCAGTTCTTC; cdr3_aa: CASSQGGLAGPNEQFF
v_call: TRBV30; clone_size: few; j_call: TRBJ1-3; d_call: TRBD1; cdr3_nt: TGTGCCTGGGGACAGGGGTTCTTTGGAAACACCATATATTTT; cdr3_aa: CAWGQGFFGNTIYF
v_call: TRBV30; clone_size: NA; j_call: TRBJ2-4; d_call: NA; cdr3_nt: TGTGCCTGGAGTGTACGAGGGCCCAAAAACATTCAGTACTTC; cdr3_aa: CAWSVRGPKNIQYF
v_call: TRBV9; clone_size: NA; j_call: TRBJ2-1; d_call: NA; cdr3_nt: TGTGCCAGCAGCGTAGCAGGCGGAAGCTCCTACAATGAGCAGTTCTTC; cdr3_aa: CASSVAGGSSYNEQFF
v_call: TRBV7-9; clone_size: NA; j_call: TRBJ2-7; d_call: NA; cdr3_nt: TGTGCCAGCAGCTCGCACAAGAACGAGCAGTACTTC; cdr3_aa: CASSSHKNEQYF
v_call: TRBV11-3; clone_size: NA; j_call: TRBJ2-1; d_call: NA; cdr3_nt: TGTGCCAGCAGCCCCCAGAACTCAAATGAGCAGTTCTTC; cdr3_aa: CASSPQNSNEQFF
v_call: TRBV9; clone_size: NA; j_call: TRBJ2-7; d_call: NA; cdr3_nt: TGTGCCAGCAGCGCTGGCGGCGGAGGCTACGAGCAGTACTTC; cdr3_aa: CASSAGGGGYEQYF
v_call: TRBV7-6; clone_size: NA; j_call: TRBJ2-5; d_call: NA; cdr3_nt: TGTGCCAGCAGCTTATTGGAGGTCCAGTACTTC; cdr3_aa: CASSLLEVQYF
v_call: TRBV2; clone_size: NA; j_call: TRBJ1-4; d_call: NA; cdr3_nt: TGTGCCAGCAGTGGGGGTACCTATGAAAAACTGTTTTTT; cdr3_aa: CASSGGTYEKLFF
v_call: TRBV7-2; clone_size: NA; j_call: TRBJ2-1; d_call: TRBD2; cdr3_nt: TGTGCCAGCGGGACTAGCGTAGCGTCCTACAATGAGCAGTTCTTC; cdr3_aa: CASGTSVASYNEQFF
v_call: TRBV4-2; clone_size: NA; j_call: TRBJ2-1; d_call: NA; cdr3_nt: TGTGCCAGCAGCCAACAGCGGGCTTCCTCCTACAATGAGCAGTTCTTC; cdr3_aa: CASSQQRASSYNEQFF
v_call: TRBV5-1; clone_size: NA; j_call: TRBJ1-1; d_call: NA; cdr3_nt: TGCGCCAGCAGCGAGGGACGGATGCCTACCATGAACACTGAAGCTTTCTTT; cdr3_aa: CASSEGRMPTMNTEAFF
v_call: TRBV5-1; clone_size: once; j_call: TRBJ2-5; d_call: NA; cdr3_nt: TGCGCCAGCAGCTTGATGACCAGCGGGTCCCAAGAGACCCAGTACTTC; cdr3_aa: CASSLMTSGSQETQYF
v_call: TRBV18; clone_size: NA; j_call: TRBJ2-1; d_call: NA; cdr3_nt: TGTGCCAGCTCACCACCTGTTAAAAATGAGCAGTTCTTC; cdr3_aa: CASSPPVKNEQFF
v_call: TRBV5-6; clone_size: few; j_call: TRBJ2-4; d_call: NA; cdr3_nt: TGTGCCAGCAGCTTCAGCAAAAACATTCAGTACTTC; cdr3_aa: CASSFSKNIQYF
v_call: TRBV28; clone_size: NA; j_call: TRBJ1-2; d_call: TRBD1; cdr3_nt: TGTGCCAGCAGTTTAGGACAGGCATCTGGCTACACCTTC; cdr3_aa: CASSLGQASGYTF
v_call: TRBV5-1; clone_size: NA; j_call: TRBJ2-5; d_call: TRBD2; cdr3_nt: TGCGCCAGCAGCATTAGCGGGAGTGCGGTCTCGGAGACCCAGTACTTC; cdr3_aa: CASSISGSAVSETQYF
v_call: TRBV6-5; clone_size: NA; j_call: TRBJ1-2; d_call: NA; cdr3_nt: TGTGCCAGCAGTTACCAACGGACAGATCTATATGGCTACACCTTC; cdr3_aa: CASSYQRTDLYGYTF
v_call: TRBV30; clone_size: few; j_call: TRBJ2-2; d_call: TRBD1; cdr3_nt: TGTGCCTGGAGCCGGGACAGGGGGCGCACCGGGGAGCTGTTTTTT; cdr3_aa: CAWSRDRGRTGELFF
v_call: TRBV5-1; clone_size: NA; j_call: TRBJ2-1; d_call: TRBD2; cdr3_nt: TGCGCCAGCAGCCAAACGGGACTAGCGGGAGAAAAGGGTGAGCAGTTCTTC; cdr3_aa: CASSQTGLAGEKGEQFF
v_call: TRBV2; clone_size: NA; j_call: TRBJ2-1; d_call: NA; cdr3_nt: TGTGCCAGCAGTGACACCGTCGAGCAGTTCTTC; cdr3_aa: CASSDTVEQFF
v_call: TRBV6-5; clone_size: NA; j_call: TRBJ2-7; d_call: NA; cdr3_nt: TGTGCCAGCAGTTACTCGCGGGACACGACCTACGAGCAGTACTTC; cdr3_aa: CASSYSRDTTYEQYF
v_call: TRBV5-5; clone_size: NA; j_call: TRBJ1-1; d_call: NA; cdr3_nt: TGTGCCAGCAGTTTCGGCGCGAACACTGAAGCTTTCTTT; cdr3_aa: CASSFGANTEAFF
v_call: TRBV2; clone_size: NA; j_call: TRBJ1-3; d_call: TRBD1; cdr3_nt: TGTGCCAGCAGATGGGACAGGGCGGGTGGAAACACCATATATTTT; cdr3_aa: CASRWDRAGGNTIYF
v_call: TRBV5-1; clone_size: NA; j_call: TRBJ1-1; d_call: TRBD1; cdr3_nt: TGCGCCAGCAGCCCGGACAGGGGGCTAGACACTGAAGCTTTCTTT; cdr3_aa: CASSPDRGLDTEAFF
v_call: TRBV15; clone_size: NA; j_call: TRBJ2-7; d_call: NA; cdr3_nt: TGTGCCACCAGCAGAGGATGGAGGGGCGCGACCTACGAGCAGTACTTC; cdr3_aa: CATSRGWRGATYEQYF
v_call: TRBV5-1; clone_size: NA; j_call: TRBJ2-1; d_call: TRBD1; cdr3_nt: TGCGCCAGCAGCTCCTACAGGGGGTCTGGCAATGAGCAGTTCTTC; cdr3_aa: CASSSYRGSGNEQFF
v_call: TRBV14; clone_size: NA; j_call: TRBJ2-3; d_call: NA; cdr3_nt: TGTGCCAGCACCCCAGGTTTTGGTTACACAGATACGCAGTATTTT; cdr3_aa: CASTPGFGYTDTQYF